The 22 T cell receptor beta chains presented below share a single source sample, sequenced in a study of T cells in tumors after PD-1 blockade. Measured with immunoSEQ multiplex PCR; TCRdb has only the in-frame clones, and not every one. Here the sample spans some 60,000 clones, around three quarters being singletons. The material sequenced was PBMCs, taken before anti-PD-1 treatment. All receptors come from a human donor with basal cell carcinoma.

The chain employs TRBV27 and TRBJ2-1; D is unresolved. Germline CDR1 MNHEY, CDR2 SMNVEV (reference sequence). This CDR3 has 14 amino acids. Trimming took off 7 bases at V and 8 bases at J, with 18 bases between the two ends. In DNA form, the CDR3 reads TGTGCCAGCACCCGATTGTCTTCCTTGGATGAGCAGTTCTTC. This codes for CASTRLSSLDEQFF.

Comment on this clone: Compared with germline, one end of the junction differs, possibly owing to a read error. The chain combines TRBV20-1 with TRBJ2-1; 9 bases match TRBD2. CDR1 is DFQATT and CDR2 is SNEGSKA in the germline V gene (reference sequence). This CDR3 region has 11 residues. CDR3: CSAREVAGDLF. CDR3 DNA sequence: TGCAGTGCTAGAGAAGTAGCGGGGGATCTCTTC.

The rearrangement links TRBV10-2 to TRBJ2-2; D is unclear. Germline CDR1 reads WSHSY; CDR2 reads SAAADI. V was shortened by 7 bases and J by 2 bases, with 11 bases between the two germline ends. CDR3 size: 14 residues. CDR3 sequence (DNA): TGCGCCAGCAAGCTCTTACCTAACACCGGGGAGCTGTTTTTT. Protein product: CASKLLPNTGELFF.

V gene TRBV7-3 combines with J gene TRBJ1-1; a weak D match, TRBD1 (6 bases). Germline CDR1 is SGHTA and CDR2 is FQGTGA. With 1 base removed from V and 4 bases from J, the gap between germline ends came to 10 bases. The CDR3 contains 14 residues. CDR3: CASSLRGLGTEAFF. The CDR3 region has the DNA TGTGCCAGCAGCTTAAGGGGGCTTGGCACTGAAGCTTTCTTT.

The chain carries TRBV12-5 and TRBJ2-3; no firm D call. The CDR3 runs 13 residues. The germline V and J ends were trimmed by 4 bases and 3 bases, with 8 bases remaining between them. CDR1 is LGHNT, CDR2 FRNRAP, per germline. The CDR3, as DNA: TGTGCTAGTGGTTCAGTACGTACAGATACGCAGTATTTT. It encodes CASGSVRTDTQYF.

The V gene is TRBV20-1, the J gene TRBJ2-7, with 9 bases fitting TRBD1. CDR3 length: 14 amino acids. Germline lookup yields CDR1 DFQATT and CDR2 SNEGSKA (reference sequence). V lost 3 bases to trimming and J lost 7 bases; unmatched junction nucleotides: 10. The CDR3 DNA is TGCAGTGCTAGTTCAGGGACAGGGTCGTCGGAGCAGTACTTC. Its protein product is CSASSGTGSSEQYF.

The V gene is TRBV19, the J gene TRBJ1-5, with D uncertain. Germline V lookup: CDR1 LNHDA, CDR2 SQIVND (reference sequence). Trimming left V 9 bases short and J 3 bases short, with 12 bases between. The CDR3 sequence is 13 residues long. As DNA, the CDR3 is TGTGCCAGCTCGGACCGAGACAATCAGCCCCAGCATTTT. Protein: CASSDRDNQPQHF.

J is TRBJ2-1 and V is TRBV19, with D possibly matching TRBD2 (7 bases). Germline loops: CDR1 LNHDA, CDR2 SQIVND (reference sequence). This CDR3 comprises 16 residues. V was trimmed by 3 bases and J by 6 bases, leaving 18 bases between them. The CDR3: CASSILGLGGLNEQFF. The DNA of the CDR3 is TGTGCCAGTAGTATCTTAGGACTAGGGGGGCTCAATGAGCAGTTCTTC. The entire variable domain, with the rest obtained from reference TRBV19 and TRBJ2-1, is as follows: DGGITQSPKYLFRKEGQNVTLSCEQNLNHDAMYWYRQDPGQGLRLIYYSQIVNDFQKGDIAEGYSVSREKKESFPLTVTSAQKNPTAFYLCASSILGLGGLNEQFFGPGTRLTVL.

The V and J genes are TRBV18 and TRBJ2-3; D is undetermined. V lost 3 bases and J 0 bases, leaving 10 bases between the germline ends. This CDR3 contains 15 residues. CDR1 and CDR2 (germline): KGHSH, LQKENI. The CDR3 loop reads CASSPGLSSTDTQYF. The CDR3 bases are TGTGCCAGCTCACCTGGGCTCTCAAGCACAGATACGCAGTATTTT.

This clone is classed as medium-sized. This chain connects TRBV7-6 to TRBJ1-6, with 9 positions matching TRBD1. The CDR3 sequence is 17 residues long. V lost 5 bases and J lost 9; bases outside the gene matches: 14. Germline V gives CDR1 SGHVS, CDR2 FNYEAQ. CDR3 sequence (DNA): TGTGCCAGCAGCCCGCAACTGTCCGGGACAGGGACTTCACCCCTCCACTTT. Translating it yields CASSPQLSGTGTSPLHF.

The rearrangement uses TRBV30 and TRBJ2-3, with TRBD1 matching 10 bases. Germline V gene sequence: CDR1 GTSNPN, CDR2 SVGIG (reference sequence). Unmatched junction bases numbered 5, after V lost 1 base and J lost 4 bases. The length of the CDR3 is 15 residues. The DNA of the CDR3 is TGTGCCTGGAGTGGGGGACAGGGGTATTCAGATACGCAGTATTTT. Its translation is CAWSGGQGYSDTQYF.

This clone has only a few counts. The chain combines TRBV7-9 with TRBJ1-2; 7 bases are a match to TRBD1. The CDR3 is made up of 14 amino acids. V shed 1 base and J 7 bases; nucleotides not matched to a gene: 6. CDR1 SEHNR and CDR2 FQNEAQ come from the germline V gene (reference sequence). The CDR3 is CASSLDRGWSGYTF. The DNA for the CDR3 is TGTGCCAGCAGCTTAGACAGGGGATGGAGTGGCTACACCTTC. Full variable domain (missing parts from reference TRBV7-9 and TRBJ1-2): DTGVSQNPRHKITKRGQNVTFRCDPISEHNRLYWYRQTLGQGPEFLTYFQNEAQLEKSRLLSDRFSAERPKGSFSTLEIQRTEQGDSAMYLCASSLDRGWSGYTFGSGTRLTVV.

The chain recombines TRBV5-5 with TRBJ1-1; possible D gene TRBD1, 5 bases. Trimming removed 0 bases from V and 6 bases from J, with 9 bases in between. Germline-derived CDR1 and CDR2 are SGHKS and YYEKEE (reference sequence). The CDR3 is made up of 13 amino acids. The chain's CDR3 is CASSLGGAPEAFF. CDR3 in DNA: TGTGCCAGCAGCTTGGGTGGGGCGCCTGAAGCTTTCTTT.

Only a few counts were recorded for this clone. The chain has TRBV7-9 and TRBJ2-3; TRBD2 matches at 8 bases. The trim removed 4 bases at V and 2 bases at J, leaving 8 bases unmatched. The germline gives CDR1 SEHNR, CDR2 FQNEAQ (reference sequence). The CDR3 length is 16 residues. CDR3 sequence: CASSSRTSRDTDTQYF. The CDR3, as DNA: TGTGCCAGCAGCTCAAGGACTAGCCGAGACACAGATACGCAGTATTTT.

V usage is TRBV12-3 or TRBV12-4 and J usage is TRBJ1-2; possibly TRBD1 for D (6 bases). The CDR3 consists of 11 residues. V lost 6 bases to trimming and J lost 8 bases, with 10 bases between them. Here the CDR3 reads CASSSGVGYTF. CDR3 nucleotides: TGTGCCAGCAGCTCAGGGGTCGGCTACACCTTC.

This clone was counted only a few times. The V and J genes are TRBV18 and TRBJ2-5, with D possibly TRBD1 on 6 matching bases. This CDR3 is built from 13 residues. Trimming stripped 7 bases from V and 2 bases from J, with 11 bases between. Germline CDR1 is KGHSH and CDR2 is LQKENI. The CDR3 bases are TGTGCCAGCTTAACGACAGGTCAAGAGACCCAGTACTTC. Translated: CASLTTGQETQYF.

V gene TRBV4-1 combines with J gene TRBJ1-2; D unresolved. Trimming cost V 1 base and J 4 bases, with 10 bases left between them. Germline V gene sequence: CDR1 MGHRA, CDR2 YSYEKL. The CDR3 has 14 amino acids. CDR3 residues: CASSQADGGYGYTF. The CDR3 DNA is TGCGCCAGCAGCCAAGCGGACGGAGGCTATGGCTACACCTTC.

The V call is TRBV4-2, the J call TRBJ2-1, with 9 bases matching TRBD1. The germline CDR1 and CDR2 sequences are LGHNA and YNFKEQ. CDR3 length: 15 amino acids. J gave up 3 bases and V 2 bases, and 2 bases lay outside the gene matches. As DNA, the CDR3 is TGTGCCAGCAGCCAAAGGGACAGGGACTACAATGAGCAGTTCTTC. This codes for CASSQRDRDYNEQFF.

The V call is TRBV7-9, the J call TRBJ1-5; no clear D. Trimming left V 1 base short and J 5 bases short, with 12 bases between. The germline gives CDR1 SEHNR, CDR2 FQNEAQ (reference sequence). CDR3 size: 15 residues. Here the CDR3 DNA reads TGTGCCAGCAGCTTAGGCTGGACCAAGGATCAGCCCCAGCATTTT. Amino acid sequence: CASSLGWTKDQPQHF.

The chain links TRBV7-2 to TRBJ2-7; 12 bases line up with TRBD2. This CDR3 has 14 residues. The germline CDR1 and CDR2 sequences are SGHTA and FQGNSA. V gave up 3 bases and J gave up 13 bases; unmatched junction bases: 10. CDR3 sequence reads: CASSLGGLAGTNYF. The CDR3 nucleotides are TGTGCCAGCAGCTTGGGGGGACTAGCGGGCACGAATTACTTC.

The chain recombines TRBV7-2 with TRBJ2-7; 9 bases match TRBD1. The V gene end was trimmed by 6 bases and the J gene end by 2 bases; junction bases not matched to a gene: 8. The germline gives CDR1 SGHTA, CDR2 FQGNSA. The CDR3 is made up of 15 amino acids. CDR3 coding DNA: TGTGCCAGCAGGGAGCCGGGACAGGGAACCTACGAGCAGTACTTC. It specifies CASREPGQGTYEQYF.

This rearrangement joins TRBV5-1 to TRBJ2-3; D not certain. V shed 5 bases and J shed 2 bases, with 9 bases lying between them. The CDR3 has 13 residues. Per the germline V gene, CDR1 is SGHRS and CDR2 is YFSETQ. Written as DNA, the CDR3 is TGCGCCAGCAGTGCGAGCGTCACAGATACGCAGTATTTT. Its translation: CASSASVTDTQYF.